A single sample is the source of the 27 T cell receptor beta chains below, sequenced in a study of shared clonotypes between healthy human individuals. Sequencing was performed with immunoSEQ multiplex PCR; in TCRdb, only in-frame clones are kept and a portion is missing. The repertoire has some 2.1 million clones, less than 95% of them found once; the top ten carry about 1.1%. CD45RO-negative CD8 cells positively selected for CCR7 made up the naive population, which excluded terminally differentiated effector memory CD45RA+ cells. The specimen sequenced was naive CD8+ T cells sorted from blood. The receptors shown here come from a man in his late teens or twenties in good health.

V usage is TRBV7-9 and J usage is TRBJ2-7, with D possibly being TRBD1 (5 bases). From germline, CDR1 is SEHNR and CDR2 FQNEAQ (reference sequence). CDR3 length: 14 amino acids. V was cut by 1 base and J by 4 bases, with 11 bases left in between. The CDR3 region is CASSLEGSVYEQYF. The CDR3 nucleotides read TGTGCCAGCAGCTTAGAGGGGTCGGTTTACGAGCAGTACTTC.

V is TRBV7-6 and J is TRBJ1-5; no definite D call. From germline, CDR1 is SGHVS and CDR2 FNYEAQ. V was pared by 9 bases and J by 10 bases, with 25 bases between. The CDR3 contains 15 residues. The CDR3 nucleotides are TGTGCCAGGAGACCCAAACAGTCCCGCCGTCGACCCCAGCATTTT. Protein product: CARRPKQSRRRPQHF.

In nucleotides, the CDR3 is TGTGCCTGGAGTGTACGGGGGCTGGGTCTCTACAATGAGCAGTTCTTC. It specifies CAWSVRGLGLYNEQFF. This sequence joins TRBV30 and TRBJ2-1; either TRBD1 or TRBD2 may fit D (6 bases each). The V gene's germline CDR1 is GTSNPN and CDR2 SVGIG (reference sequence). This CDR3 is built from 16 residues. Between the trimmed V and J ends, which lost 0 bases and 3 bases, there was a span of 15 bases. Full variable domain (rest looked up from reference TRBV30 and TRBJ2-1): SQTIHQWPATLVQPVGSPLSLECTVEGTSNPNLYWYRQAAGRGLQLLFYSVGIGQISSEVPQNLSASRPQDRQFILSSKKLLLSDSGFYLCAWSVRGLGLYNEQFFGPGTRLTVL.

This chain uses TRBV29-1 with TRBJ2-1; 13 bases are shared with TRBD2. V gave up 1 base and J gave up 0 bases; unmatched junction bases: 21. The CDR3 runs 23 residues. Germline loops: CDR1 SQVTM, CDR2 ANQGSEA. CDR3 amino acids: CSVEAPGLAGTRPSLSSYNEQFF. The CDR3 DNA reads as TGCAGCGTTGAAGCCCCGGGACTAGCGGGAACCCGGCCTAGCCTAAGCTCCTACAATGAGCAGTTCTTC.

The chain recombines TRBV21-1 with TRBJ1-2. TRBV21-1 is labeled a pseudogene. The length of the CDR3 is 19 residues. DNA for the CDR3: TGTGCCAGCAGCAACCGGGGGTGGAGCCCTAGGCCTACTAACTATGGCTACACCTTC. It encodes CASSNRGWSPRPTNYGYTF.

This sequence joins TRBV9 and TRBJ1-1; no reliable D call. V shed 0 bases and J shed 1 base, with 7 bases lying between them. This CDR3 contains 14 residues. Germline V gene lookup returns CDR1 SGDLS and CDR2 YYNGEE. The CDR3 nucleotides read TGTGCCAGCAGCGTAGGTGACGAGAACACTGAAGCTTTCTTT. It codes for CASSVGDENTEAFF.

J is TRBJ1-4 and V is TRBV2, with a possible D match to TRBD1 (5 bases). This CDR3 is built from 17 residues. Trimming removed 6 bases at V and 0 bases at J, with 17 bases between. Germline lookup yields CDR1 SNHLY and CDR2 FYNNEI. The CDR3 region is CASSWPGWGPTNEKLFF. As DNA, the CDR3 is TGTGCCAGCAGCTGGCCAGGGTGGGGACCAACTAATGAAAAACTGTTTTTT.

The CDR3 nucleotides are TGCGCCAGCAGCCAAGCTGGCGGGAGAAACAATGAGCAGTTCTTC. Translation: CASSQAGGRNNEQFF. The gene calls are TRBV4-3 and TRBJ2-1; TRBD2 matches 7 bases. Unmatched junction bases numbered 5, after V lost 1 base and J lost 5 bases. The CDR3 spans 15 residues. Germline-derived CDR1 and CDR2 are LGHNA and YSLEER.

The J gene is TRBJ2-3, the V gene TRBV15, with 8 nucleotides matching TRBD1. CDR1 is LNHNV and CDR2 is YYDKDF in the germline V gene (reference sequence). The ends lost 6 bases at V and 6 bases at J; junction bases unmatched: 5. The CDR3 is 13 residues long. CDR3 nucleotide sequence: TGTGCCACCAGGGACAGGGAGGTGGATACGCAGTATTTT. Translation gives CATRDREVDTQYF. Complete variable domain (other parts from reference TRBV15 and TRBJ2-3): DAMVIQNPRYQVTQFGKPVTLSCSQTLNHNVMYWYQQKSSQAPKLLFHYYDKDFNNEADTPDNFQSRRPNTSFCFLDIRSPGLGDTAMYLCATRDREVDTQYFGPGTRLTVL.

This clone occurred once. The rearrangement uses TRBV11-2 and TRBJ1-6; D possibly corresponds to TRBD1 (6 bases). CDR1 is SGHAT and CDR2 is FQNNGV in the germline V gene. The CDR3 loop spans 13 amino acids. Deletions cut 8 bases from V and 6 bases from J, with 11 bases between. The chain's CDR3 is CASGGAGNSPLHF. As DNA, the CDR3 is TGTGCCAGCGGGGGGGCTGGTAATTCACCCCTCCACTTT. Full variable domain (missing parts from reference TRBV11-2 and TRBJ1-6): EAGVAQSPRYKIIEKRQSVAFWCNPISGHATLYWYQQILGQGPKLLIQFQNNGVVDDSQLPKDRFSAERLKGVDSTLKIQPAKLEDSAVYLCASGGAGNSPLHFGNGTRLTVT.

The rearrangement uses TRBV11-2 and TRBJ2-5, with D perhaps TRBD1 (6 bases). CDR3 length: 14 residues. From germline, CDR1 is SGHAT and CDR2 FQNNGV. Trimming took 1 base from V and 5 from J, leaving 11 bases between them. CDR3 nucleotide sequence: TGTGCCAGCAGCTTAGCGTTAAGGGGGGAGACCCAGTACTTC. Its protein product is CASSLALRGETQYF.

This chain joins TRBV10-1 and TRBJ2-3; 8 nucleotides match TRBD2. The germline V gene has CDR1 WNHNN and CDR2 SYGVQD (reference sequence). The V segment lost 7 bases and the J segment 1 base; nucleotides outside the gene matches: 4. The CDR3 loop spans 14 amino acids. The CDR3 nucleotides read TGCGCCAGCAAACTAGCGGCCCGCACAGATACGCAGTATTTT. This sequence encodes CASKLAARTDTQYF.

This chain connects TRBV9 to TRBJ2-4, with TRBD1 matching 7 bases. CDR3 length: 13 amino acids. The trim removed 3 bases at V and 11 bases at J, leaving 8 bases unmatched. Germline CDR1 reads SGDLS; CDR2 reads YYNGEE. The CDR3 sequence is CASSADRVGLQYF. CDR3 coding DNA: TGTGCCAGCAGCGCCGACAGGGTAGGACTTCAGTACTTC.

V gene TRBV19 combines with J gene TRBJ2-5, with TRBD1 matching over 11 bases. Trimming cost V 7 bases and J 2 bases; bases outside gene matches: 9. This CDR3 spans 16 amino acids. Germline-derived CDR1 and CDR2 are LNHDA and SQIVND (reference sequence). CDR3 sequence (DNA): TGTGCCAGTACTACAACTCGGGACAGGGGGCAAGAGACCCAGTACTTC. Amino acids: CASTTTRDRGQETQYF.

V usage is TRBV27 and J usage is TRBJ2-7, with D perhaps matching TRBD1 (6 bases). This CDR3 comprises 13 residues. With 0 bases removed from V and 6 bases from J, the gap between germline ends came to 9 bases. Germline CDR1 reads MNHEY; CDR2 reads SMNVEV (reference sequence). The CDR3 bases are TGTGCCAGCAGTTTATCAGGGACAAGCGAGCAGTACTTC. Its translation is CASSLSGTSEQYF.

J is TRBJ1-5 and V is TRBV13, with TRBD1 identical over 8 bases. The V and J ends lost 4 bases and 6 bases, in that order; junction bases with no gene match: 8. The CDR3 consists of 15 residues. Germline values: CDR1 PRHDT, CDR2 FYEKMQ (reference sequence). As DNA, the CDR3 is TGTGCCAGCAGCTACCAGGGGGCCCAGGGTCAGCCCCAGCATTTT. This translates into CASSYQGAQGQPQHF.

In DNA form, the CDR3 reads TGTGCCAGCACTTTCCCGGACGGGGCCTACTACGAGCAGTACTTC. It is translated as CASTFPDGAYYEQYF. The chain joins TRBV27 to TRBJ2-7; D possibly uses TRBD1 or TRBD2 (5 bases each). With 7 bases removed from V and 3 bases from J, the gap between germline ends came to 19 bases. Germline V lookup: CDR1 MNHEY, CDR2 SMNVEV (reference sequence). The CDR3 covers 15 residues.

The J gene is TRBJ2-7, the V gene TRBV7-2, with a possible D match to TRBD1 (6 bases). Germline values: CDR1 SGHTA, CDR2 FQGNSA. The V end was cut by 6 bases, the J end by 5 bases, with 17 bases between. The CDR3 is 14 residues long. The CDR3 nucleotides read TGTGCCAGCAGTCTACAGGGCATTCCTCACGAGCAGTACTTC. Its protein is CASSLQGIPHEQYF.

Points on this clone: The sample has other DNA sequences that encode this CDR3 too. The V and J genes are TRBV9 and TRBJ1-1; 9 nucleotides align to TRBD1. The CDR3 sequence is 13 residues long. Trimming took 2 bases from V and 5 from J; bases not matched to a gene: 1. Germline V gene lookup returns CDR1 SGDLS and CDR2 YYNGEE. The CDR3 DNA reads TGTGCCAGCAGCGTGGGGACAGGGACTGAAGCTTTCTTT. It specifies CASSVGTGTEAFF.

This clone was observed a single time. The chain recombines TRBV11-2 with TRBJ1-4; D ambiguous. The germline V gene has CDR1 SGHAT and CDR2 FQNNGV. Between the trimmed V and J ends, which lost 7 bases and 0 bases, there was a span of 9 bases. This CDR3 has 14 residues. CDR3 sequence (DNA): TGTGCCAGCACCACAATTTCAACTAATGAAAAACTGTTTTTT. It encodes CASTTISTNEKLFF.

The rearrangement links TRBV4-1 to TRBJ1-2; D unclear. Deletions cut 4 bases from V and 5 bases from J, with 14 bases between. This CDR3 has 14 amino acids. Per germline, CDR1 MGHRA and CDR2 YSYEKL. CDR3: CASSLPRELYGYTF. The CDR3 region has the DNA TGCGCCAGCAGCCTGCCTCGTGAGCTTTATGGCTACACCTTC.

This clone turned up a few times. Other DNA sequences of this sample code for an identical CDR3. This sequence joins TRBV13 and TRBJ2-7; TRBD2 is a possible D gene (6 bases). Trimming cost V 1 base and J 2 bases, with 6 bases left between them. The CDR3 spans 13 residues. The germline V gene has CDR1 PRHDT and CDR2 FYEKMQ (reference sequence). CDR3 in amino acids: CASSLAGAYEQYF. CDR3 nucleotide sequence: TGTGCCAGCAGCTTAGCGGGGGCCTACGAGCAGTACTTC.

The V and J genes are TRBV5-5 and TRBJ2-7; possibly TRBD1 for D (6 bases). V shed 5 bases and J shed 9 bases, with 18 bases lying between them. The CDR3 is made up of 13 amino acids. Germline lookup yields CDR1 SGHKS and CDR2 YYEKEE (reference sequence). CDR3 sequence: CASSSDSSVAQYF. The CDR3 DNA follows: TGTGCCAGCAGTTCGGACAGTTCGGTTGCGCAGTACTTC.

This chain links TRBV5-1 with TRBJ2-5; 13 nucleotides agree with TRBD2. The V segment lost 2 bases and the J segment 5 bases; nucleotides outside the gene matches: 15. The CDR3 extends over 19 amino acids. Germline V gene data show CDR1 as SGHRS and CDR2 as YFSETQ. Here the CDR3 DNA reads TGCGCCAGCAGCTTCCACCCGGGACTAGCGGGACCCATCGGGGAGACCCAGTACTTC. It translates to CASSFHPGLAGPIGETQYF.

This rearrangement joins TRBV11-2 to TRBJ2-7; no reliable D call. The CDR3 spans 13 residues. Germline V CDR1 and CDR2: SGHAT, FQNNGV. Trimming left V 1 base short and J 3 bases short, with 7 bases between. CDR3 residues: CASSLASRYEQYF. CDR3 in DNA: TGTGCCAGCAGCTTAGCCTCCCGCTACGAGCAGTACTTC.

This clone was seen once. One end of the junction is discordant with germline, which a read error may explain. This chain connects TRBV7-9 to TRBJ2-3; D is unclear. The CDR3 covers 12 residues. CDR1 is SEHNR and CDR2 is FQNEAQ in the germline V gene (reference sequence). The CDR3 loop is CASTSDTHTQYF. The DNA of the CDR3 is TGTGCCAGCACCTCAGACACACATACGCAGTATTTT.

V gene TRBV2 combines with J gene TRBJ2-7, with 10 bases fitting TRBD1. Trimming removed 5 bases from V and 1 base from J; junction bases left unmatched: 5. CDR1 is SNHLY, CDR2 FYNNEI, per germline. The CDR3 covers 15 residues. CDR3 protein: CASSRDRGPSYEQYF. The CDR3 DNA follows: TGTGCCAGCAGTCGGGACAGGGGACCATCCTACGAGCAGTACTTC.